This is a list of T cell receptor beta chains from one sample in a study of blood T cell repertoires in COVID-19. Measured with immunoSEQ multiplex PCR; TCRdb has only the in-frame clones, and not every one. Of 35,000 to 45,000 clones in the sample, 91% were seen once. Source material: peripheral blood. The receptor set was obtained from a woman over 75 with acute or convalescent COVID-19. Each CDR3 is given with its conserved first and last residue. The D gene is left open where the match is weak. Clone size is given for some rows only: seen once, a few or many times, or a class if the clone is expanded.

v_call: TRBV6-6
j_call: TRBJ2-7
clone_size: NA
d_call: TRBD2
cdr3_nt: TGTGCCAGCAGTTACGGAAGCGGGGGGCGAGACTATGTGCAGTACTTC
cdr3_aa: CASSYGSGGRDYVQYF

v_call: TRBV21-1
j_call: TRBJ2-2
clone_size: NA
d_call: NA
cdr3_nt: TGTGCCAGCAGCATCACCAGGGGGAACACCGGGGAGCTGTTTTTT
cdr3_aa: CASSITRGNTGELFF

v_call: TRBV5-1
j_call: TRBJ2-1
clone_size: NA
d_call: NA
cdr3_nt: TGCGCCAGCAGCTCGAACACAGGTTACAATGAGCAGTTCTTC
cdr3_aa: CASSSNTGYNEQFF

v_call: TRBV5-6
j_call: TRBJ2-1
clone_size: NA
d_call: TRBD1
cdr3_nt: TGTGCCAGCAGGAAGGGGGCCACGGTGTACAATGAGCAGTTCTTC
cdr3_aa: CASRKGATVYNEQFF

v_call: TRBV18
j_call: TRBJ1-2
clone_size: NA
d_call: TRBD1
cdr3_nt: TGTGCCAGCTCACACGGGACAGGAGATGGCTACACCTTC
cdr3_aa: CASSHGTGDGYTF

v_call: TRBV6-6
j_call: TRBJ1-1
clone_size: NA
d_call: TRBD1
cdr3_nt: TGTGCCAGCAGATCACAGGGGGCGCGAAACACTGAAGCTTTCTTT
cdr3_aa: CASRSQGARNTEAFF

v_call: TRBV29-1
j_call: TRBJ1-4
clone_size: NA
d_call: TRBD1
cdr3_nt: TGCAGCGTTACCCGAGGGGGCCAGAGTGAAAAACTGTTTTTT
cdr3_aa: CSVTRGGQSEKLFF

v_call: TRBV4-1
j_call: TRBJ2-3
clone_size: once
d_call: NA
cdr3_nt: TGCGCCAGCAGCCAAGGAGGCGGGGTTCCAGATACGCAGTATTTT
cdr3_aa: CASSQGGGVPDTQYF

v_call: TRBV18
j_call: TRBJ2-3
clone_size: NA
d_call: NA
cdr3_nt: TGTGCCAGCTCACCGGCCCGGACGGGGAGCACAGATACGCAGTATTTT
cdr3_aa: CASSPARTGSTDTQYF

v_call: TRBV2
j_call: TRBJ2-5
clone_size: NA
d_call: NA
cdr3_nt: TGTGCCAGCACCTTTCGACCGGGACTTCAAGAGACCCAGTACTTC
cdr3_aa: CASTFRPGLQETQYF